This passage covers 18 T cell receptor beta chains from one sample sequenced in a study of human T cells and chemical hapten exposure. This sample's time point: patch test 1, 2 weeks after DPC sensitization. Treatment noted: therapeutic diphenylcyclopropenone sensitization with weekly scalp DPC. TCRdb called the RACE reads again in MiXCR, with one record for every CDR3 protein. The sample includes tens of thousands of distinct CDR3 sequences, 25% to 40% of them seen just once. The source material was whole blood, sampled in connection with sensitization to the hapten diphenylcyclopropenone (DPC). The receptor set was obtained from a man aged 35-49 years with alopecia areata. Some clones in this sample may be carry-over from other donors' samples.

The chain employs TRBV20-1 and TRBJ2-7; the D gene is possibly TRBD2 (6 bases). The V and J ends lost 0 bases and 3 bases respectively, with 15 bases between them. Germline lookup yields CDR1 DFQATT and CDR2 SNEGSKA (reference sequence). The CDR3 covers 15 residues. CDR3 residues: CSARDLERGGYEQYF. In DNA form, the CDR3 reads TGCAGTGCTAGAGATCTGGAGAGGGGAGGCTACGAGCAGTACTTC.

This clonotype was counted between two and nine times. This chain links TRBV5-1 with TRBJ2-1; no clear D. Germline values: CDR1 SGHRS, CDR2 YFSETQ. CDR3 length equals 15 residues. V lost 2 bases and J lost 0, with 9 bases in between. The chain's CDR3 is CASSLYISSYNEQFF. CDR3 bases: TGCGCCAGCAGCTTATACATCAGCTCCTACAATGAGCAGTTCTTC.

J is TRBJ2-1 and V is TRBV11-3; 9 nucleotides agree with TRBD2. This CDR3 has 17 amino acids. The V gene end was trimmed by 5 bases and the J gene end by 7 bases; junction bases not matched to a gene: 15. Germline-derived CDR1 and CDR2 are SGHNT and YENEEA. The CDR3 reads CASSLLAAGGPGNEQFF. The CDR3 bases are TGTGCCAGCAGCCTTTTAGCGGCGGGAGGGCCGGGGAATGAGCAGTTCTTC.

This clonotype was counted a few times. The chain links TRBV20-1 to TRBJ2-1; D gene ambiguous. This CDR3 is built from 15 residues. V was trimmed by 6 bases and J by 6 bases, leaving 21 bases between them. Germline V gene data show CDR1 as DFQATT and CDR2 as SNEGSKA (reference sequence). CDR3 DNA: TGCAGTGCACCGGACCCTCGCGAGAGAGGCAATGAGCAGTTCTTC. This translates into CSAPDPRERGNEQFF.

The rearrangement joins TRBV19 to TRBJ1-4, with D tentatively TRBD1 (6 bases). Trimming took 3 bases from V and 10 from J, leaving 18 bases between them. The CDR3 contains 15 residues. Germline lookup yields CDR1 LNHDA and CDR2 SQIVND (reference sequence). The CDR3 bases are TGTGCCAGTAGTATCTCCGGGGGCCTGCCTGGAAAACTGTTTTTT. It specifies CASSISGGLPGKLFF.

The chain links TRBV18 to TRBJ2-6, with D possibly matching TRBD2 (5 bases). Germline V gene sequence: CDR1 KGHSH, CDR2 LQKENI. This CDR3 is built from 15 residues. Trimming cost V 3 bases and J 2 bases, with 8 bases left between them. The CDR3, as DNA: TGTGCCAGCTCACCCGGGAACGCTGGGGCCAACGTCCTGACTTTC. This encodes CASSPGNAGANVLTF.

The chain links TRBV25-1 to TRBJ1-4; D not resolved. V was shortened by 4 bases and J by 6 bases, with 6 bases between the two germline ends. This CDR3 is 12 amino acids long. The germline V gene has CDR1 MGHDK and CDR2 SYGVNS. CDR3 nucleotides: TGTGCCAGCAGTGTGTCTTATGAAAAACTGTTTTTT. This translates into CASSVSYEKLFF.

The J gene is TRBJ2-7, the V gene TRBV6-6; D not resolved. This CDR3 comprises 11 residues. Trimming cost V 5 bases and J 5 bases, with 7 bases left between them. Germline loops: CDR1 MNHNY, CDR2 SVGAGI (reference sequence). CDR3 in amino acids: CASSTPDEQYF. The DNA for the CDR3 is TGTGCCAGCAGTACCCCAGACGAGCAGTACTTC.

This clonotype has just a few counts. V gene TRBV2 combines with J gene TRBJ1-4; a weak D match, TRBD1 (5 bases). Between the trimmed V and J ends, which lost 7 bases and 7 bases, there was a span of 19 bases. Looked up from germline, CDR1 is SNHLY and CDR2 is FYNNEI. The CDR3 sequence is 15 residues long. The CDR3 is CASNLQVELGEKLFF. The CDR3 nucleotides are TGTGCCAGCAATCTACAGGTTGAGCTTGGTGAAAAACTGTTTTTT.

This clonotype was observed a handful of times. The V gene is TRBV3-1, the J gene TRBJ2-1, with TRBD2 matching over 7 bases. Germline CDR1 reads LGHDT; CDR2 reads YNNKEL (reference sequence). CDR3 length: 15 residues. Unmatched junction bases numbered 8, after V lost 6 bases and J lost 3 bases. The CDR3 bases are TGTGCCAGCAGACAGACCGGGACTAACTACAATGAGCAGTTCTTC. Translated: CASRQTGTNYNEQFF.

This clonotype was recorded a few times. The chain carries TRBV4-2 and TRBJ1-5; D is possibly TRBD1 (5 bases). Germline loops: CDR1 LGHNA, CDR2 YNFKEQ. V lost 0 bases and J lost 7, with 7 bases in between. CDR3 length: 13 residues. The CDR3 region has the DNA TGTGCCAGCAGCCAAGAATGGGGGCAGCCCCAGCATTTT. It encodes CASSQEWGQPQHF.

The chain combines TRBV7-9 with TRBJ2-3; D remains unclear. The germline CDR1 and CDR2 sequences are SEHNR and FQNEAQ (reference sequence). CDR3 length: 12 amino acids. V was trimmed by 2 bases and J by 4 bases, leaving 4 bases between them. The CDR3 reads CASSLLADTQYF. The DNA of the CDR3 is TGTGCCAGCAGCTTATTAGCAGATACGCAGTATTTT.

The CDR3 nucleotides are TGCGCCAGCAGCCGCCAGAAGCAGACGAACACTGAAGCTTTCTTT. Protein sequence: CASSRQKQTNTEAFF. V usage is TRBV4-1 and J usage is TRBJ1-1; D is unresolved. Per germline, CDR1 MGHRA and CDR2 YSYEKL. V was clipped by 4 bases and J by 1 base, with 13 bases between them. The CDR3 loop spans 15 amino acids.

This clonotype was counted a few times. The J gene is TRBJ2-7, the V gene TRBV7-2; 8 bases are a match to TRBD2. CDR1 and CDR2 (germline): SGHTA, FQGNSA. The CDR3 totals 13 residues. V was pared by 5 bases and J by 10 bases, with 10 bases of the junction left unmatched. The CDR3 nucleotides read TGTGCCAGCAGCCCGCGGGGAGCGGGAGTTCAGTACTTC. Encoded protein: CASSPRGAGVQYF.

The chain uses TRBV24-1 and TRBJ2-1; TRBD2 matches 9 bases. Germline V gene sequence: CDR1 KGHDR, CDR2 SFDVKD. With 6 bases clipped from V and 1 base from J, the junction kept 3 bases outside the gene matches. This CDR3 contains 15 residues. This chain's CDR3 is CATSHSGRSYNEQFF. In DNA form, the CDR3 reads TGTGCCACCAGTCATAGCGGGAGATCCTACAATGAGCAGTTCTTC.

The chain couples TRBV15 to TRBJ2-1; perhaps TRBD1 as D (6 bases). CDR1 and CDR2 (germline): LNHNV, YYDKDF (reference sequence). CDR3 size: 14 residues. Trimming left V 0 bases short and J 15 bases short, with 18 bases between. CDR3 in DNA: TGTGCCACCAGCAGAGATGCCGGCCTGGGGGCTTCGTTCTTC. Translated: CATSRDAGLGASFF.

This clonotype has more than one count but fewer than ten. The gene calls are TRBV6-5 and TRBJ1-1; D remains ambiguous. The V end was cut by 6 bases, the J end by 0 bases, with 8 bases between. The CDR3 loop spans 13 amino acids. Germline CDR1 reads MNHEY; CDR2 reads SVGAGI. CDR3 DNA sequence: TGTGCCAGCAGACGGACCTTGAACACTGAAGCTTTCTTT. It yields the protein CASRRTLNTEAFF.

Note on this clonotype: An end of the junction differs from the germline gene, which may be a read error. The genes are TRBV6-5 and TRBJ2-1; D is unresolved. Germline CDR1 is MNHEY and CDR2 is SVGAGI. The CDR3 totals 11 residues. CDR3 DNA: TGTGGCAGCAGTTACTTATATGAGCAGTTCTTC. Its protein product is CGSSYLYEQFF.